Shown below are 26 T cell receptor beta chains from a single sample sequenced in a study of T-cell memory formation after mild COVID-19. One entry per CDR3 protein results from TCRdb running MiXCR on the 5' RACE reads. The sample shows about 270,000 distinct CDR3 sequences, around 16% of them seen only once. Material: PBMCs or a T cell subset sorted from them (not recorded which). The origin of the receptors is a man aged 18 to 30 who had mild COVID-19 (a few samples of this study predate the infection). Cell type and time point are not known.

The sample holds many counts of this clonotype. V and J are TRBV6-1 and TRBJ1-2; D perhaps matches TRBD1 (5 bases). The CDR3 spans 15 residues. Germline V lookup: CDR1 MNHNS, CDR2 SASEGT. V gave up 4 bases and J gave up 4 bases, with 16 bases separating them. The CDR3, as DNA: TGTGCCAGCAGTGCAGACAGCGCCTTAGGCTATGGCTACACCTTC. Translated: CASSADSALGYGYTF.

This clonotype was found a few times. The chain combines TRBV6-2 or TRBV6-3 with TRBJ1-2; D is perhaps TRBD1 (5 bases). V dropped 5 bases and J dropped 7 bases, with 14 bases sitting between them. Germline V gives CDR1 MNHEY, CDR2 SVGEGT. The CDR3 is 13 amino acids. In DNA, the CDR3 is TGTGCCAGCAGTACTGGAGCGAGGGGTGGCTACACCTTC. Translating gives CASSTGARGGYTF.

This clonotype was seen ten or more times. CDR3 bases: TGCAGTGCTAGAGAGAACCGTTATGGCTACACCTTC. Translating gives CSARENRYGYTF. V usage is TRBV20-1 and J usage is TRBJ1-2, with D uncertain. Between the trimmed V and J ends, which lost 0 bases and 5 bases, there was a span of 7 bases. The CDR3 has 12 amino acids. Germline CDR1 and CDR2: DFQATT and SNEGSKA (reference sequence).

In this sample, this clonotype turned up many times. The CDR3 DNA is TGCGCCAGCAGCCAACGCGTCAATCAGCCCCAGCATTTT. Translating it yields CASSQRVNQPQHF. The chain uses TRBV4-1 and TRBJ1-5; D is undetermined. V was trimmed by 2 bases and J by 3 bases, leaving 5 bases between them. The CDR3 has 13 amino acids. Germline V gene data show CDR1 as MGHRA and CDR2 as YSYEKL.

This clonotype was counted only a few times. The chain recombines TRBV6-5 with TRBJ2-7; D may be TRBD2 (6 bases). Trimming removed 5 bases at V and 3 bases at J, with 17 bases between. Germline CDR1 reads MNHEY; CDR2 reads SVGAGI. The CDR3 runs 15 residues. CDR3 in amino acids: CASSRSAGRGYEQYV. The CDR3 region has the DNA TGTGCCAGCAGTAGATCCGCGGGGAGAGGCTACGAGCAGTACGTC.

This clonotype has just a few counts. The chain couples TRBV7-3 to TRBJ2-2; TRBD2 agrees at 8 bases. This CDR3 has 17 amino acids. Losses at the gene ends were 2 bases for V and 0 bases for J; bases not matched to a gene: 5. CDR1 and CDR2 (germline): SGHTA, FQGTGA. The CDR3 loop reads CASSLGRRGANTGELFF. As DNA, the CDR3 is TGTGCCAGCAGCTTAGGTCGGCGGGGGGCGAACACCGGGGAGCTGTTTTTT.

This clonotype came up a few times. The chain recombines TRBV20-1 with TRBJ2-3; D might be TRBD2 (5 bases). CDR1 is DFQATT and CDR2 is SNEGSKA in the germline V gene (reference sequence). V lost 6 bases and J 6 bases, leaving 19 bases between the germline ends. The CDR3 is 14 amino acids. The CDR3 nucleotides are TGCAGTGCAGAGCTAAGAGGGCGTCGGGATACGCAGTATTTT. Translating gives CSAELRGRRDTQYF.

This clonotype was seen a few times. This sequence joins TRBV4-2 and TRBJ2-7, with 8 bases lining up with TRBD2. CDR3 length: 16 residues. The V gene's germline CDR1 is LGHNA and CDR2 YNFKEQ. J lost 2 bases, V lost 3 bases, and 9 bases had no gene match. The CDR3 is CASSHPGVRGAYEQYF. The CDR3 region has the DNA TGTGCCAGCAGCCACCCGGGGGTGCGGGGGGCCTACGAGCAGTACTTC.

The CDR3 region has the DNA TGTGCCAGCAGCTCCTCAGGGGTTACCCACGAGCAGTACTTC. Its translation is CASSSSGVTHEQYF. The gene calls are TRBV7-9 and TRBJ2-7; the D gene is possibly TRBD1 (6 bases). Trimming pared 4 bases from V and 5 bases from J, leaving 15 bases between. Per germline, CDR1 SEHNR and CDR2 FQNEAQ (reference sequence). This CDR3 has 14 residues.

J is TRBJ2-3 and V is TRBV20-1; the D gene is possibly TRBD1 (6 bases). CDR1 and CDR2 from the germline V gene are DFQATT and SNEGSKA (reference sequence). The CDR3 has 14 residues. With 1 base removed from V and 1 base from J, the gap between germline ends came to 9 bases. As DNA, the CDR3 is TGCAGTGCTAGAGTGGGGGCCCGCACAGATACGCAGTATTTT. Translating gives CSARVGARTDTQYF.

V is TRBV20-1 and J is TRBJ2-5; perhaps D is TRBD1 or TRBD2 (5 bases each). Trimming removed 3 bases at V and 5 bases at J, with 16 bases between. In germline, CDR1 is DFQATT, CDR2 SNEGSKA (reference sequence). The CDR3 runs to 14 residues. CDR3 in amino acids: CSASASGTPETQYF. CDR3 sequence (DNA): TGCAGTGCTAGTGCCTCCGGGACGCCCGAGACCCAGTACTTC.

In this sample, this clonotype turned up once. The rearrangement links TRBV5-1 to TRBJ1-1; D uncertain. The germline V gene encodes CDR1 SGHRS and CDR2 YFSETQ. V dropped 0 bases and J dropped 0 bases, with 6 bases sitting between them. There are 14 residues in the CDR3. DNA of the CDR3: TGCGCCAGCAGCTTGGCGGCCATGAACACTGAAGCTTTCTTT. Translating it yields CASSLAAMNTEAFF. Filled out from reference TRBV5-1 and TRBJ1-1, the complete variable domain reads KAGVTQTPRYLIKTRGQQVTLSCSPISGHRSVSWYQQTPGQGLQFLFEYFSETQRNKGNFPGRFSGRQFSNSRSEMNVSTLELGDSALYLCASSLAAMNTEAFFGQGTRLTVV.

The table lists this clonotype with a few counts. This CDR3 reads CASRATSGGVETQYF. The CDR3 DNA reads as TGTGCCAGCAGGGCGACTAGCGGGGGGGTTGAGACCCAGTACTTC. The chain joins TRBV5-4 to TRBJ2-5, with TRBD2 matching 14 bases. Germline V gene data show CDR1 as SGHNT and CDR2 as YYREEE (reference sequence). This CDR3 is 15 amino acids long. V was pared by 5 bases and J by 5 bases, with 5 bases of the junction left unmatched.

This clonotype was picked up many times. The rearrangement joins TRBV4-1 to TRBJ2-5; 7 bases match TRBD2. V lost 1 base and J lost 3; bases outside the gene matches: 11. Per the germline V gene, CDR1 is MGHRA and CDR2 is YSYEKL. The CDR3 spans 17 residues. CDR3 nucleotides: TGCGCCAGCAGCCAAGGTGGTGACTGGGGGGGAAAAGAGACCCAGTACTTC. Its translation: CASSQGGDWGGKETQYF.

This clonotype appeared many times. The chain uses TRBV11-2 and TRBJ2-1; D remains ambiguous. Germline CDR1 SGHAT, CDR2 FQNNGV. CDR3 length equals 14 residues. Trimming removed 1 base at V and 12 bases at J, with 16 bases between. CDR3: CASSLGDFTSGQFF. DNA of the CDR3: TGTGCCAGCAGCTTAGGAGACTTCACCTCCGGGCAGTTCTTC.

The chain has TRBV27 and TRBJ1-4, with TRBD1 matching over 7 bases. J gave up 11 bases and V 0 bases, and 3 bases lay outside the gene matches. The CDR3 has 13 amino acids. The germline V gene has CDR1 MNHEY and CDR2 SMNVEV (reference sequence). The CDR3 sequence is CASSLSTGWKLFF. The CDR3 nucleotides read TGTGCCAGCAGTTTATCGACAGGGTGGAAACTGTTTTTT.

In its sample, this clonotype was seen a few times. The rearrangement joins TRBV7-6 to TRBJ2-2; 9 positions agree with TRBD2. The junction had 12 bases not matched to a gene; V was cut back by 5 bases and J by 5 bases. This CDR3 spans 17 amino acids. Germline CDR1 SGHVS, CDR2 FNYEAQ. The CDR3: CASSPFNSGGRTGELFF. CDR3 coding DNA: TGTGCCAGCAGCCCATTTAATAGCGGGGGAAGAACCGGGGAGCTGTTTTTT.

Many counts were recorded for this clonotype. The J gene is TRBJ2-3, the V gene TRBV5-6; D might be TRBD1 (5 bases). V dropped 3 bases and J dropped 0 bases, with 14 bases sitting between them. Germline V gene sequence: CDR1 SGHDT, CDR2 YYEEEE. The CDR3 extends over 16 amino acids. In nucleotides, the CDR3 is TGTGCCAGCAGCTCCTCGACAGTGGACAGCACAGATACGCAGTATTTT. Protein product: CASSSSTVDSTDTQYF. Based on the CDR3 plus reference TRBV5-6 and TRBJ2-3, the full variable domain is DAGVTQSPTHLIKTRGQQVTLRCSPKSGHDTVSWYQQALGQGPQFIFQYYEEEERQRGNFPDRFSGHQFPNYSSELNVNALLLGDSALYLCASSSSTVDSTDTQYFGPGTRLTVL.

This chain links TRBV18 with TRBJ2-4; tentatively, D is TRBD2 (5 bases). CDR1 and CDR2 from the germline V gene are KGHSH and LQKENI. Deletions cut 5 bases from V and 1 base from J, with 6 bases between. This CDR3 contains 13 residues. The CDR3 loop is CASSREAKNIQYF. DNA of the CDR3: TGTGCCAGCTCAAGGGAGGCCAAAAACATTCAGTACTTC.

This clonotype has a single count. The chain is built from TRBV20-1 and TRBJ1-5; a possible D gene is TRBD1 (5 bases). CDR3 length: 14 residues. The germline V and J ends were trimmed by 6 bases and 1 base, with 13 bases remaining between them. The germline CDR1 and CDR2 sequences are DFQATT and SNEGSKA (reference sequence). The CDR3 coding sequence is TGCAGTGCCATCAATTACAGGAGCAATCAGCCCCAGCATTTT. Its protein product is CSAINYRSNQPQHF.

This rearrangement joins TRBV29-1 to TRBJ2-5, with 7 nucleotides matching TRBD2. The germline V gene encodes CDR1 SQVTM and CDR2 ANQGSEA. The CDR3 extends over 16 amino acids. The V gene end was trimmed by 6 bases and the J gene end by 4 bases; junction bases not matched to a gene: 17. The CDR3 bases are TGCAGCGTCATTGTGGGGGGGATGCGGGGACGAGAGACCCAGTACTTC. This codes for CSVIVGGMRGRETQYF.

The CDR3 here is CASRGSGGSTDTQYF. DNA for the CDR3: TGTGCCAGCAGGGGGAGCGGGGGGAGCACAGATACGCAGTATTTT. The gene calls are TRBV6-6 and TRBJ2-3, with TRBD2 matching 9 bases. This CDR3 has 15 residues. Germline loops: CDR1 MNHNY, CDR2 SVGAGI (reference sequence). V was clipped by 6 bases and J by 0 bases; unmatched bases: 4.

The chain has TRBV27 and TRBJ2-1; 7 bases align to TRBD2. The ends lost 5 bases at V and 8 bases at J; junction bases unmatched: 9. This CDR3 region has 14 residues. In germline, CDR1 is MNHEY, CDR2 SMNVEV (reference sequence). The CDR3 spells CASSPLVGGDEQFF. For the CDR3, the DNA is TGTGCCAGCAGTCCCCTGGTGGGGGGGGATGAGCAGTTCTTC.

This clonotype has a handful of counts. This rearrangement joins TRBV25-1 to TRBJ1-6; TRBD1 might be the D (6 bases). CDR3 length: 16 residues. Trimming took 3 bases from V and 7 from J, leaving 16 bases between them. Germline V gene data show CDR1 as MGHDK and CDR2 as SYGVNS. The CDR3: CASSEDRWGQNSPLHF. CDR3 nucleotide sequence: TGTGCCAGCAGTGAGGATCGTTGGGGGCAGAATTCACCCCTCCACTTT.

This clonotype has a single count. This chain links TRBV2 with TRBJ2-3, with TRBD2 matching over 8 bases. The trim removed 3 bases at V and 3 bases at J, leaving 5 bases unmatched. CDR1 and CDR2 (germline): SNHLY, FYNNEI. The CDR3 covers 15 residues. The CDR3 DNA follows: TGTGCCAGCAGTGACATTAGCGGGGAAACAGATACGCAGTATTTT. It translates to CASSDISGETDTQYF.

This clonotype was picked up a small number of times. The gene calls are TRBV12-3 or TRBV12-4 and TRBJ2-3; D unclear. The V and J ends lost 10 bases and 2 bases respectively, with 4 bases between them. The CDR3 runs 10 residues. The DNA for the CDR3 is TGTGCCACCAACACAGATACGCAGTATTTT. Protein product: CATNTDTQYF.